This entry lists 2 T cell receptor beta chains sequenced from one sample in a study of OX40 agonist ivuxolimab in advanced cancers. Profiling relied on immunoSEQ multiplex PCR, and the TCRdb table lists in-frame clones only, not all of them. Seen here are roughly 34,000 clones, about nine tenths observed once, and the top ten hold approximately 0.94%. This specimen was CD4+ or CD8+ T cells sorted from blood, taken in a trial of the OX40 agonist ivuxolimab. The receptors were sampled from an adult with an advanced solid tumor such as melanoma, head and neck, liver or kidney cancer.

The chain joins TRBV5-6 to TRBJ2-7, with a tentative D call TRBD2 (6 bases). Trimming took 3 bases from V and 6 from J, leaving 10 bases between them. Germline CDR1 SGHDT, CDR2 YYEEEE. The CDR3 extends over 12 amino acids. The CDR3 here is CASSSRGLEQYF. In DNA form, the CDR3 reads TGTGCCAGCAGCTCTAGGGGACTCGAGCAGTACTTC.

The CDR3 sequence is CASSPRVTNRLAYEQYF. The CDR3 DNA reads as TGTGCCAGCAGTCCTCGGGTCACTAATCGGTTGGCCTACGAGCAGTACTTC. J is TRBJ2-7 and V is TRBV28; D remains unclear. V lost 5 bases to trimming and J lost 2 bases, with 22 bases between them. CDR3 length: 17 residues. Germline lookup yields CDR1 MDHEN and CDR2 SYDVKM. Combining the CDR3 with reference TRBV28 and TRBJ2-7 gives the whole variable domain DVKVTQSSRYLVKRTGEKVFLECVQDMDHENMFWYRQDPGLGLRLIYFSYDVKMKEKGDIPEGYSVSREKKERFSLILESASTNQTSMYLCASSPRVTNRLAYEQYFGPGTRLTVT.